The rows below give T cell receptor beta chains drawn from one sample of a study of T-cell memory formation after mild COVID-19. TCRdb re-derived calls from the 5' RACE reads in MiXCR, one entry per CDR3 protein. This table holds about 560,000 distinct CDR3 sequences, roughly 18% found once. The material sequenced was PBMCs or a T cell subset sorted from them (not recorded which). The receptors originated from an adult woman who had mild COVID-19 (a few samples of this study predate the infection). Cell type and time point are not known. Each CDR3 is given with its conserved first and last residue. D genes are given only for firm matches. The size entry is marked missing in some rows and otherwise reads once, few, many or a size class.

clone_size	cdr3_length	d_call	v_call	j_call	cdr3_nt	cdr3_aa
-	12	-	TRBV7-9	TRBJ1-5	TGTGCCAGCAGCTCGAGGGACGAGCCCCAGCATTTT	CASSSRDEPQHF
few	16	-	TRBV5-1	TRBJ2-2	TGCGCCAGCAGCTTGGGGACGGGAGAGACCACCGGGGAGCTGTTTTTT	CASSLGTGETTGELFF
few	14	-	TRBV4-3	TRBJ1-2	TGCGCCAGCAGCCAAGACATCGTGGGCTATGGCTACACCTTC	CASSQDIVGYGYTF
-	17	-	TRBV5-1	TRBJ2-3	TGCGCCAGCAGCGCCCGTCGCCTCAGGAGAGCTTTGCATACGCAGTATTTT	CASSARRLRRALHTQYF
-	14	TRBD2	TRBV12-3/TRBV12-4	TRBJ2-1	TGTGCCAGCAATAGCGGGGGGTCTTACAATGAGCAGTTCTTC	CASNSGGSYNEQFF
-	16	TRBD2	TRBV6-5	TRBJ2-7	TGTGCCAGCAGTTACGCTACTAGCGGGAGTTCCTACGAGCAGTACTTC	CASSYATSGSSYEQYF
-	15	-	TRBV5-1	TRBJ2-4	TGCGCCAGCAGCTTGGGGGTCGGGGCGGAAAACATTCAGTACTTC	CASSLGVGAENIQYF
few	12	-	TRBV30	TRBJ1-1	TGTGCCTGGAGTTATAGTAACACTGAAGCTTTCTTT	CAWSYSNTEAFF
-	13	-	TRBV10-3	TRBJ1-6	TGTGCCATCAGGGACAGTCCCAATTCACCCCTCCACTTT	CAIRDSPNSPLHF
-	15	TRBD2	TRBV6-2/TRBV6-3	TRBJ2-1	TGTGCCAGCAGTTACTCCCTAGCGGGAGTTAGAGAGCAGTTCTTC	CASSYSLAGVREQFF
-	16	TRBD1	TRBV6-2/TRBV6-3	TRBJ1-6	TGTGCCAGCAGTTACCGTAGGACAGGAGATAATTCACCCCTCCACTTT	CASSYRRTGDNSPLHF
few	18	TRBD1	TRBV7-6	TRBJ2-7	TGTGCCAGCAGCTCAGGGACAGCTTCGCCCGGTACCCCCTACGAGCAGTACTTC	CASSSGTASPGTPYEQYF
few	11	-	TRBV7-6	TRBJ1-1	TGTGCCAGCAGCCAAACTGTTGAAGCTTTCTTT	CASSQTVEAFF
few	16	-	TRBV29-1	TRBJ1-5	TGCAGCGTTGAAGAGGATACGGGTTATAGCAATCAGCCCCAGCATTTT	CSVEEDTGYSNQPQHF
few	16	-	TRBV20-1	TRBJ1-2	TGCAGTGCTAGAGGCCAGGGGCCGGATTTCAACTATGGCTACACCTTC	CSARGQGPDFNYGYTF
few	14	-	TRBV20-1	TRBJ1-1	TGCAGTGCTAGCTTACAGGGCCTGAACACTGAAGCTTTCTTT	CSASLQGLNTEAFF
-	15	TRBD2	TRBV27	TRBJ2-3	TGTGCCAGCAGTCTACGGGGACTAACCACAGATACGCAGTATTTT	CASSLRGLTTDTQYF
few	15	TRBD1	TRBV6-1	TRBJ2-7	TGTGCCAGCAGAGGGACAGGGATCGTAGCGGGCGAGCAGTACTTC	CASRGTGIVAGEQYF
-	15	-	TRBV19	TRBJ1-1	TGTGCCAGTAGTCCCCGAGAGGACATGAACACTGAAGCTTTCTTT	CASSPREDMNTEAFF
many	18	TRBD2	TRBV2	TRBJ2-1	TGTGCCAGCAGTAAGGGACTAGCGGGAGGAAGCTCCTACAATGAGCAGTTCTTC	CASSKGLAGGSSYNEQFF
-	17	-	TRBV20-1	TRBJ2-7	TGCAGTGCTAGACCCCTATGGTCGCATACAGGCTCCACCGAGCAGTACTTC	CSARPLWSHTGSTEQYF
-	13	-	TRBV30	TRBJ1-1	TGTGCCTGGAGTGTAGACCCGAACACTGAAGCTTTCTTT	CAWSVDPNTEAFF
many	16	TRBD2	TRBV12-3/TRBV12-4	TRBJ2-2	TGTGCCAGCAGCCGCGGGAGGCCACCCTCCACCGGGGAGCTGTTTTTT	CASSRGRPPSTGELFF
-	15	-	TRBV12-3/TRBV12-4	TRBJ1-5	TGTGCCAGCAGGCCCAACCCGCAGGTAAATCAGCCCCAGCATTTT	CASRPNPQVNQPQHF
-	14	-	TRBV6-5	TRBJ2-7	TGTGCCAGCAGTTACGATCCCGGGGCGTACAAGCAGTACTTC	CASSYDPGAYKQYF
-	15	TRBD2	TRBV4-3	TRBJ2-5	TGCGCCAGCAGCCAGACTAGCGGGGAACAAGAGACCCAGTACTTC	CASSQTSGEQETQYF
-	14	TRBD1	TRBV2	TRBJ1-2	TGTGCCAGCAGTGCGGTGGACAGGGGTTATGGCTACACCTTC	CASSAVDRGYGYTF
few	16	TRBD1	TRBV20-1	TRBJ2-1	TGCAGTGCTAAAAGAGGGACAGGAGTCTCCTACAATGAGCAGTTCTTC	CSAKRGTGVSYNEQFF
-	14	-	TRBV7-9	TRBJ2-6	TGTGCCACCACCGGGGGTAGTGGGGCCAACGTCCTGACTTTC	CATTGGSGANVLTF
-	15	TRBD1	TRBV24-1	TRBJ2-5	TGTGCCACCAGTGACTTGGGCCAGGGGGTAGAGACCCAGTACTTC	CATSDLGQGVETQYF